This TCR beta chain was documented in a study of CXCR3-negative and CXCR3-positive naive CD8 T cells. cDNA libraries for TRB were generated by 5' RACE incorporating UMI labels. Following a re-call of the 5' RACE reads, TCRdb has one entry per CDR3 protein and lacks DNA. The sample has 120,000 to 150,000 distinct CDR3 sequences. The study, taken as a whole, reports: Memory CD8+ T cell repertoires were far less diverse than both naive subsets. When CXCR3-positive naive cells were set against CXCR3-negative naive cells, the former had more hydrophobic TRB CDR3s.

About this clonotype: Its antigen is undetermined.

The TCR originated in a human donor in good health. Some clones in this sample may be carry-over from other donors' samples. The material sequenced was naive CXCR3+ CD8+ T cells from blood. The subset was: CD45RO-CCR7+CD27+CD95- naive CD8+ T cells expressing CXCR3 (TNR3+).

The CDR3: CASSFAGNYEQYF. This sequence joins TRBV28 and TRBJ2-7. Germline V gives CDR1 MDHEN, CDR2 SYDVKM. This CDR3 is 13 amino acids long. Combining the CDR3 with reference TRBV28 and TRBJ2-7 gives the whole variable domain DVKVTQSSRYLVKRTGEKVFLECVQDMDHENMFWYRQDPGLGLRLIYFSYDVKMKEKGDIPEGYSVSREKKERFSLILESASTNQTSMYLCASSFAGNYEQYFGPGTRLTVT.